This TCR beta chain was documented in a study of T cell repertoires in cytomegalovirus infection. The study, taken as a whole, reports: People with CMV and the relevant HLA were identified by cumulative public TCR beta family frequency. What dominated the ex vivo response were HLA-C-restricted CMV-specific TCR beta clonotypes.

TCRdb used MiXCR to reprocess the reads, holding one entry per CDR3 protein. The sample carries about 150,000 distinct CDR3 sequences, about 31% recorded once. This clonotype has more than one count but fewer than ten. Its target is not known. Germline V lookup: CDR1 SEHNR, CDR2 FQNEAQ (reference sequence). CDR3 length: 15 amino acids. V lost 5 bases and J lost 2; bases outside the gene matches: 6. The chain combines TRBV7-9 with TRBJ2-7, with 10 bases that match TRBD1. The input for sequencing was CD8+ T cells from cultured PBMCs, taken from culture after CMV antigen stimulation. This receptor was taken from a human donor in good health (CMV status not recorded). Some clones in this sample may be carry-over from other donors' samples. The CDR3 sequence: CASSADRGPPYEQYF. The DNA of the CDR3 is TGTGCCAGCAGCGCCGACAGGGGGCCACCCTACGAGCAGTACTTC.